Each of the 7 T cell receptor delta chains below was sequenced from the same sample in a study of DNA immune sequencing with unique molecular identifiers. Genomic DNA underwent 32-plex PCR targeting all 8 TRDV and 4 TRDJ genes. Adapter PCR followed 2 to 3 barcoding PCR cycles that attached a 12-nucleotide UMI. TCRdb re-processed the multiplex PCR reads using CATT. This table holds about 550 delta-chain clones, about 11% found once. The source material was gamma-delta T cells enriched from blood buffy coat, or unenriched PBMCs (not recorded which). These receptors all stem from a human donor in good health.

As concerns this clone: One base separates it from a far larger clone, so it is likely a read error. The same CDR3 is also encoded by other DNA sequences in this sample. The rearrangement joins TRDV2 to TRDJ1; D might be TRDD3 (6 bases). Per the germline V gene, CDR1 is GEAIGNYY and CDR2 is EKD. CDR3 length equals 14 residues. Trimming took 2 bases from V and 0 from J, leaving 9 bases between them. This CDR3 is CACDKVGDTDKLIF. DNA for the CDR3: TGTGCCTGTGACAAGGTGGGGGACACCGATAAACTCATCTTT.

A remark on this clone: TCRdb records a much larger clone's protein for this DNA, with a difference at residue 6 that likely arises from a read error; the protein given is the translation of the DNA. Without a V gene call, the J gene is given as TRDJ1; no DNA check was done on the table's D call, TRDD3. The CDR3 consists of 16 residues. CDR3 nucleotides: TGTGCCTGTGACCCTAATGGGAGATACAGAGCCGATAAACTCATCTTT. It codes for CACDPNGRYRADKLIF.

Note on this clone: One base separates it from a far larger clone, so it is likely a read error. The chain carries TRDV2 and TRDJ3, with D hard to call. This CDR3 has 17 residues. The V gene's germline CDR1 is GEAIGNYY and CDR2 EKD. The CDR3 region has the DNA TGTGCCTGTGACACATCGCCCCCCTCCAGGGACACCCGACAGATGTTTTTC. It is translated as CACDTSPPSRDTRQMFF.

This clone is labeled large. CDR3 in DNA: TGTGCCTGTGACGTCTTGGGGGATACTCGCACCGATAAACTCATCTTT. Protein product: CACDVLGDTRTDKLIF. The chain recombines TRDV2 with TRDJ1; 10 bases line up with TRDD3. Trimming removed 3 bases from V and 1 base from J; junction bases left unmatched: 7. Germline V gene lookup returns CDR1 GEAIGNYY and CDR2 EKD. There are 16 residues in the CDR3.

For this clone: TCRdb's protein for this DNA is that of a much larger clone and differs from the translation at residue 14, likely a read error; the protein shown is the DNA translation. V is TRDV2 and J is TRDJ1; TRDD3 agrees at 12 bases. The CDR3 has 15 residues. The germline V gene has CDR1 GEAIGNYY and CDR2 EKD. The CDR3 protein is CACDTVSGGYDKLTF. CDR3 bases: TGTGCCTGTGACACCGTTTCTGGGGGATACGATAAACTCACCTTT.

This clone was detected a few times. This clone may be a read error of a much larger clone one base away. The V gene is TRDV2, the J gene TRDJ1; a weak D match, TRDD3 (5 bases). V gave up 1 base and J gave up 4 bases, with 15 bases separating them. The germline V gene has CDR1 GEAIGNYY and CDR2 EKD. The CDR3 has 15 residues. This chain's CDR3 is CACDTLEDKDDKLIF. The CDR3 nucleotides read TGTGCCTGTGACACGCTGGAGGATAAGGACGATAAACTCATCTTT.

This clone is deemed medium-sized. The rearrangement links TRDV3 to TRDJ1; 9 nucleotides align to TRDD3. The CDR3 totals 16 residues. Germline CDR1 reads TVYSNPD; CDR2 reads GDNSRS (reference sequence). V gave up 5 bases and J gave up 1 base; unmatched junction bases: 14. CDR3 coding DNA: TGTGCCCTCCCCAGAACTGGGGGAGATACCACCGATAAACTCATCTTT. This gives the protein CALPRTGGDTTDKLIF.